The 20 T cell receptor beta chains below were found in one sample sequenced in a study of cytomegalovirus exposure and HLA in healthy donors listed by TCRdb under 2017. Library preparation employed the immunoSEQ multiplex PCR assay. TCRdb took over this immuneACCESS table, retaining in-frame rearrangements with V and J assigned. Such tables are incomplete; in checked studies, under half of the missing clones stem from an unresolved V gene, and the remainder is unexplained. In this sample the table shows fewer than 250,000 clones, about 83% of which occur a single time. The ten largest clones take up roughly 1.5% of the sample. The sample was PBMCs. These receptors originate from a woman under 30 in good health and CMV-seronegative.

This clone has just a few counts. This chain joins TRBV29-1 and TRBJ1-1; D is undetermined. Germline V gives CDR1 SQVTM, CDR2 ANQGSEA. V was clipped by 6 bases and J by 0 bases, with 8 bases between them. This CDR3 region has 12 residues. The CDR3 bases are TGCAGCGTCGACGGGTTGAACACTGAAGCTTTCTTT. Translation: CSVDGLNTEAFF.

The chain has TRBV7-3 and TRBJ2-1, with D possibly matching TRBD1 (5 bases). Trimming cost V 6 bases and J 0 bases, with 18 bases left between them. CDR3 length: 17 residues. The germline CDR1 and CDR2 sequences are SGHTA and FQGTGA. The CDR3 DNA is TGTGCCAGCAGTTCCACAGGCATACCTAGCTCCTACAATGAGCAGTTCTTC. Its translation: CASSSTGIPSSYNEQFF.

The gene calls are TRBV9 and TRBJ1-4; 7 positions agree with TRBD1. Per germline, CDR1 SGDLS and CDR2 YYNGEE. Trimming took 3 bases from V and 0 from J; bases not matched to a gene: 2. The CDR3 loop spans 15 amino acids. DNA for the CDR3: TGTGCCAGCAGCGCGACAGGGACAACTAATGAAAAACTGTTTTTT. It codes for CASSATGTTNEKLFF.

CDR3 in DNA: TGTGCCAGCAGCGCCCCCTCGCGGGATGAGCAGTTCTTC. The encoded protein is CASSAPSRDEQFF. V gene TRBV9 combines with J gene TRBJ2-1; the D gene is possibly TRBD2 (5 bases). CDR1 and CDR2 (germline): SGDLS, YYNGEE. There are 13 residues in the CDR3. The V end was cut by 3 bases, the J end by 8 bases, with 12 bases between.

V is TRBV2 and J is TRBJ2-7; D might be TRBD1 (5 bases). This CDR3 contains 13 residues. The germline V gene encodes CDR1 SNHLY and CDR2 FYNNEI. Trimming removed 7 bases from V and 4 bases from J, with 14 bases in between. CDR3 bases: TGTGCCAGCAAGACTCCCAGGGAATACGAGCAGTACTTC. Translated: CASKTPREYEQYF.

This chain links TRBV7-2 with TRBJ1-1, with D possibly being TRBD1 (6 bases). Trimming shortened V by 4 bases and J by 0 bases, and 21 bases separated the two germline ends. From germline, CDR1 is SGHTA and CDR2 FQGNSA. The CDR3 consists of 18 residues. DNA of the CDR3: TGTGCCAGCAGCTCCCCGATAGTTAGGGGGGGATTGAACACTGAAGCTTTCTTT. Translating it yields CASSSPIVRGGLNTEAFF.

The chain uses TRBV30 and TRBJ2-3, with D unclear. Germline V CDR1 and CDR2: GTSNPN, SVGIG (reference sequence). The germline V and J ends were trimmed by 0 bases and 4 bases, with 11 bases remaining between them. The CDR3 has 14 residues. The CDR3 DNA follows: TGTGCCTGGAGTGTACCAGTTCTGGCAGATACGCAGTATTTT. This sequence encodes CAWSVPVLADTQYF.

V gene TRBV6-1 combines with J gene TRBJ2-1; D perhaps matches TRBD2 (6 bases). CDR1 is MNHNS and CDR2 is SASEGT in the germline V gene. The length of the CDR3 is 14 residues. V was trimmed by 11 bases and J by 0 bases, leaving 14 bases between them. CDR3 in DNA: TGTGCCGCCGGGGCGGGGAGCTCCTACAATGAGCAGTTCTTC. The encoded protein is CAAGAGSSYNEQFF.

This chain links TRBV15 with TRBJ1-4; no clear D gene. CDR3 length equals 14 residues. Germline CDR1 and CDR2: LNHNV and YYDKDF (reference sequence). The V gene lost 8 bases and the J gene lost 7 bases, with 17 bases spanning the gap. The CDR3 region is CATQQRFEGEKLFF. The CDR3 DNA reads TGTGCCACCCAGCAGAGATTCGAGGGTGAAAAACTGTTTTTT. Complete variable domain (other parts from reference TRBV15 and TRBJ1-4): DAMVIQNPRYQVTQFGKPVTLSCSQTLNHNVMYWYQQKSSQAPKLLFHYYDKDFNNEADTPDNFQSRRPNTSFCFLDIRSPGLGDTAMYLCATQQRFEGEKLFFGSGTQLSVL.

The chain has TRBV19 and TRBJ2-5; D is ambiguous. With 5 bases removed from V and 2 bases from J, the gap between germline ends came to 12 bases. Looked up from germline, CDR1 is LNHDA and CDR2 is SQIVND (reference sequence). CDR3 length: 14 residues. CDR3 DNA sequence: TGTGCCAGTAGTCCCTCCCGCAGGCAAGAGACCCAGTACTTC. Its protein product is CASSPSRRQETQYF.

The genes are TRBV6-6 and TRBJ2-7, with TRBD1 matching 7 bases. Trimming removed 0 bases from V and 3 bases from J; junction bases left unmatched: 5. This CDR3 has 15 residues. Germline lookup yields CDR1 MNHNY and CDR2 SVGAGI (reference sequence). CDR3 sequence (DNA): TGTGCCAGCAGTTACTCAGGGGGCAGGGACTACGAGCAGTACTTC. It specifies CASSYSGGRDYEQYF.

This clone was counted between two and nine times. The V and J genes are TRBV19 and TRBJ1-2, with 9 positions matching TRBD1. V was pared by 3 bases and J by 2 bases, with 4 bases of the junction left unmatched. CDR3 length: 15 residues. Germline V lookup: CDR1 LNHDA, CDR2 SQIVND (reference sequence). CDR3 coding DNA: TGTGCCAGTAGTATCCGGGACAGGGAGAACTATGGCTACACCTTC. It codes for CASSIRDRENYGYTF.

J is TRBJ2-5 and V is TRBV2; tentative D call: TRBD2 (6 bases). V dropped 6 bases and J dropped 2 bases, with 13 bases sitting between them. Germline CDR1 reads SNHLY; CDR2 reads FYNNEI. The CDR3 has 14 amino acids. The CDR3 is CASRFAGPQETQYF. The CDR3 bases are TGTGCCAGCAGATTCGCGGGGCCTCAAGAGACCCAGTACTTC.

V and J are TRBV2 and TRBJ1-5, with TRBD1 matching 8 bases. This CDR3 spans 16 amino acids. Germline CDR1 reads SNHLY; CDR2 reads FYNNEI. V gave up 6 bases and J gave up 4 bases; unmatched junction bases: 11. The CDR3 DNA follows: TGTGCCAGCAGCGGTACGGGACAGGAGGAGAATCAGCCCCAGCATTTT. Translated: CASSGTGQEENQPQHF.

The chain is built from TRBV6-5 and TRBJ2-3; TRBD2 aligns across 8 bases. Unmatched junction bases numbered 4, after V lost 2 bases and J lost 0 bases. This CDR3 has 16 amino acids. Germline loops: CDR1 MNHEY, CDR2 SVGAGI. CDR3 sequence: CASSYTLAGSTDTQYF. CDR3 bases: TGTGCCAGCAGTTACACCTTAGCGGGAAGCACAGATACGCAGTATTTT.

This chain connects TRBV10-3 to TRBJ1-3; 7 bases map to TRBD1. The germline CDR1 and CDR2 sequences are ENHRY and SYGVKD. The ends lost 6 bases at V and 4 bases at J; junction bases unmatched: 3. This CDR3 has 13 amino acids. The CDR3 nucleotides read TGTGCCATCAGGGTGGACAGGGGAAACACCATATATTTT. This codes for CAIRVDRGNTIYF.

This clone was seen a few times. The CDR3 region is CASTENTRGNIQYF. CDR3 DNA: TGCGCCAGCACGGAAAATACGCGGGGAAACATTCAGTACTTC. The chain employs TRBV5-1 and TRBJ2-4; tentatively, D is TRBD2 (6 bases). V lost 6 bases, J lost 6 bases, and 16 bases lay in between. The CDR3 covers 14 residues. Germline V gene data show CDR1 as SGHRS and CDR2 as YFSETQ.

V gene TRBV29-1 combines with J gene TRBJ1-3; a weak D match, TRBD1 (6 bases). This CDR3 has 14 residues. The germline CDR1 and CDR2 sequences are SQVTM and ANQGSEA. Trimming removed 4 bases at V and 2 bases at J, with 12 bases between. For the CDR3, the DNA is TGCAGCGTTGTGGCCGGGGGGCCTGGAAACACCATATATTTT. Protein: CSVVAGGPGNTIYF. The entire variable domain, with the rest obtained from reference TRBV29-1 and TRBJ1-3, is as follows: SAVISQKPSRDICQRGTSLTIQCQVDSQVTMMFWYRQQPGQSLTLIATANQGSEATYESGFVIDKFPISRPNLTFSTLTVSNMSPEDSSIYLCSVVAGGPGNTIYFGEGSWLTVV.

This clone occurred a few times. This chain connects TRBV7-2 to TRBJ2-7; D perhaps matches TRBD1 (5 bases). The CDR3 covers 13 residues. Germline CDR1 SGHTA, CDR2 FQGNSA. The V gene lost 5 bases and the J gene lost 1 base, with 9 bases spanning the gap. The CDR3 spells CASSVGASYEQYF. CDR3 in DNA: TGTGCCAGCAGCGTAGGGGCGTCCTACGAGCAGTACTTC.

The CDR3 is CASSEEQLPYNEQFF. Written as DNA, the CDR3 is TGTGCCAGCAGTGAAGAGCAACTACCATACAATGAGCAGTTCTTC. The chain recombines TRBV2 with TRBJ2-1; no firm D call. Per the germline V gene, CDR1 is SNHLY and CDR2 is FYNNEI. The CDR3 extends over 15 amino acids. Trimming left V 1 base short and J 4 bases short, with 11 bases between.